A single sample gave rise to the 26 T cell receptor beta chains below, sequenced in a study of control samples from healthy donors and cancer patients. Libraries were prepared by immunoSEQ multiplex PCR; TCRdb keeps only in-frame clonotypes and omits some of them. The sample shows around 70,000 clones, 87% of them seen only once. Sequencing was performed on PBMCs. The receptors were sampled from a woman in her 50s with head and neck cancer.

The V call is TRBV7-2, the J call TRBJ2-5; the D is unclear. The CDR3 has 12 amino acids. The ends were cut back, 0 bases at V and 6 bases at J, with 5 bases in the middle. CDR1 is SGHTA, CDR2 FQGNSA, per germline. This chain's CDR3 is CASSLASQTQYF. CDR3 DNA sequence: TGTGCCAGCAGCTTAGCCTCCCAGACCCAGTACTTC. Complete variable domain (other parts from reference TRBV7-2 and TRBJ2-5): GAGVSQSPSNKVTEKGKDVELRCDPISGHTALYWYRQSLGQGLEFLIYFQGNSAPDKSGLPSDRFSAERTGGSVSTLTIQRTQQEDSAVYLCASSLASQTQYFGPGTRLLVL.

The chain has TRBV5-1 and TRBJ1-6; tentative D call: TRBD1 (6 bases). CDR1 and CDR2 from the germline V gene are SGHRS and YFSETQ. The CDR3 is 15 residues long. V lost 4 bases and J lost 8, with 16 bases in between. In DNA, the CDR3 is TGCGCCAGCAGCGACGACAGGATCCCAGATTCACCCCTCCACTTT. It specifies CASSDDRIPDSPLHF.

The chain employs TRBV28 and TRBJ2-7, with 7 bases fitting TRBD1. With 6 bases clipped from V and 3 bases from J, the junction kept 8 bases outside the gene matches. CDR3 length equals 14 residues. The germline gives CDR1 MDHEN, CDR2 SYDVKM. This CDR3 is CASRGQGQHYEQYF. The CDR3 DNA sequence: TGTGCCAGCAGGGGTCAGGGACAGCACTACGAGCAGTACTTC.

This clone was seen more than once but under ten times. V usage is TRBV27 and J usage is TRBJ2-5, with D perhaps assigned TRBD1 or TRBD2 (6 bases each). V lost 8 bases and J lost 4, with 17 bases in between. This CDR3 region has 14 residues. The germline CDR1 and CDR2 sequences are MNHEY and SMNVEV (reference sequence). The CDR3 is CASGRGPRGETQYF. The CDR3 DNA is TGTGCCAGCGGACGGGGGCCACGCGGAGAGACCCAGTACTTC.

This clone appeared a single time. The genes are TRBV2 and TRBJ1-5; unclear D gene. V was pared by 6 bases and J by 3 bases, with 9 bases between. This CDR3 has 13 residues. From germline, CDR1 is SNHLY and CDR2 FYNNEI. The CDR3 protein is CASSPGYNQPQHF. The CDR3 DNA reads TGTGCCAGCAGCCCGGGCTACAATCAGCCCCAGCATTTT.

This clone was observed once. This chain uses TRBV6-5 with TRBJ2-2, with 8 bases lining up with TRBD1. J gave up 6 bases and V 6 bases, and 9 bases lay outside the gene matches. Germline V gene sequence: CDR1 MNHEY, CDR2 SVGAGI. The CDR3 is 15 amino acids. The CDR3 is CASRLGQGRAGELFF. In nucleotides, the CDR3 is TGTGCCAGCAGACTAGGACAGGGCAGGGCCGGGGAGCTGTTTTTT.

This clone occurred once. The rearrangement links TRBV29-1 to TRBJ2-5, with 7 bases that match TRBD1. The V gene's germline CDR1 is SQVTM and CDR2 ANQGSEA. The CDR3 consists of 12 residues. With V trimmed by 7 bases and J by 5 bases, 7 bases remained unmatched. The chain's CDR3 is CSAGGRGETQYF. CDR3 DNA: TGCAGCGCCGGAGGCAGGGGGGAGACCCAGTACTTC.

J is TRBJ2-5 and V is TRBV3-1 (or the pseudogene TRBV3-2); 7 bases line up with TRBD1. Unmatched junction bases numbered 18, after V lost 8 bases and J lost 9 bases. This CDR3 comprises 15 residues. CDR1 LGHDT and CDR2 YNNKEL come from the germline V gene (reference sequence). CDR3 DNA: TGTGCCAGCTGGTTCACAGGGGAACCCGCAACGGCCCAGTACTTC. Translated, it gives CASWFTGEPATAQYF.

This clone has a handful of counts. The chain employs TRBV7-8 and TRBJ2-3; the D is unclear. The V end was cut by 1 base, the J end by 4 bases, with 9 bases between. The CDR3 covers 14 residues. Germline values: CDR1 SGHVS, CDR2 FQNEAQ. CDR3 loop: CASSLVRNPDTQYF. The CDR3 DNA sequence: TGTGCCAGCAGCTTAGTAAGGAATCCAGATACGCAGTATTTT.

The V and J genes are TRBV6-2 or TRBV6-3 and TRBJ2-3, with a tentative D call TRBD2 (5 bases). Germline values: CDR1 MNHEY, CDR2 SVGEGT. Trimming shortened V by 2 bases and J by 1 base, and 13 bases separated the two germline ends. The CDR3 has 16 amino acids. The CDR3 is CASSYVWAGRTDTQYF. The CDR3 region has the DNA TGTGCCAGCAGTTACGTCTGGGCGGGCCGCACAGATACGCAGTATTTT.

The V call is TRBV19, the J call TRBJ2-1, with D uncertain. CDR1 and CDR2 from the germline V gene are LNHDA and SQIVND (reference sequence). CDR3 length: 15 residues. Trimming took off 3 bases at V and 4 bases at J, with 13 bases between the two ends. The CDR3 DNA is TGTGCCAGTAGTATGCGGCGTTTGGCTTACAATGAGCAGTTCTTC. Protein: CASSMRRLAYNEQFF.

The chain carries TRBV5-1 and TRBJ2-7; no clear D. Trimming cost V 3 bases and J 4 bases, with 8 bases left between them. CDR1 SGHRS and CDR2 YFSETQ come from the germline V gene. The CDR3 loop spans 12 amino acids. CDR3 residues: CASSSDMYEQYF. CDR3 DNA: TGCGCCAGCAGCTCCGACATGTACGAGCAGTACTTC.

V usage is TRBV30 and J usage is TRBJ2-3; unclear D gene. The CDR3 is 13 amino acids. Trimming removed 2 bases from V and 6 bases from J, with 12 bases in between. The germline V gene has CDR1 GTSNPN and CDR2 SVGIG (reference sequence). CDR3 in amino acids: CAWSPPGLDTQYF. CDR3 nucleotides: TGTGCCTGGAGTCCCCCTGGGTTGGATACGCAGTATTTT.

The count of this clone is one. This chain links TRBV28 with TRBJ2-1, with D tentatively TRBD2 (5 bases). Trimming took 5 bases from V and 7 from J, leaving 18 bases between them. The germline CDR1 and CDR2 sequences are MDHEN and SYDVKM. The CDR3 has 15 residues. In DNA, the CDR3 is TGTGCCAGCAGTCCTCCGGCCAGCGGCACAAATGAGCAGTTCTTC. It codes for CASSPPASGTNEQFF. The variable domain in full, with the rest retrieved from reference TRBV28 and TRBJ2-1, is DVKVTQSSRYLVKRTGEKVFLECVQDMDHENMFWYRQDPGLGLRLIYFSYDVKMKEKGDIPEGYSVSREKKERFSLILESASTNQTSMYLCASSPPASGTNEQFFGPGTRLTVL.

V gene TRBV19 combines with J gene TRBJ2-3; TRBD2 aligns across 10 bases. Germline loops: CDR1 LNHDA, CDR2 SQIVND (reference sequence). V was pared by 6 bases and J by 3 bases, with 3 bases of the junction left unmatched. This CDR3 is built from 14 residues. CDR3 sequence: CASRRAGGTDTQYF. CDR3 in DNA: TGTGCCAGTAGGAGAGCGGGGGGGACAGATACGCAGTATTTT. Filled out from reference TRBV19 and TRBJ2-3, the complete variable domain reads DGGITQSPKYLFRKEGQNVTLSCEQNLNHDAMYWYRQDPGQGLRLIYYSQIVNDFQKGDIAEGYSVSREKKESFPLTVTSAQKNPTAFYLCASRRAGGTDTQYFGPGTRLTVL.

This clone was seen only a few times. CDR3 in DNA: TGTGCCAGCAGCCAACGCGGGGCCAACGCCTACGAGCAGTACTTC. Protein product: CASSQRGANAYEQYF. The chain carries TRBV3-1 (or the pseudogene TRBV3-2) and TRBJ2-7, with D tentatively TRBD2 (6 bases). With 2 bases removed from V and 2 bases from J, the gap between germline ends came to 13 bases. This CDR3 region has 15 residues. CDR1 LGHDT and CDR2 YNNKEL come from the germline V gene (reference sequence).

This chain joins TRBV19 and TRBJ2-3; TRBD1 matches 12 bases. There are 15 residues in the CDR3. Germline V gene data show CDR1 as LNHDA and CDR2 as SQIVND (reference sequence). V was clipped by 5 bases and J by 6 bases; unmatched bases: 6. The CDR3 DNA is TGTGCCAGTAGTGACCGGGACAGGGGGCGGGATACGCAGTATTTT. Amino acid sequence: CASSDRDRGRDTQYF.

The chain uses TRBV4-3 and TRBJ2-7, with TRBD1 as a possible D gene (6 bases). The length of the CDR3 is 15 residues. In germline, CDR1 is LGHNA, CDR2 YSLEER. The V gene lost 6 bases and the J gene lost 2 bases, with 17 bases spanning the gap. CDR3 nucleotide sequence: TGCGCCAGCAGTCTCTCGCCAGGGGATACCTACGAGCAGTACTTC. Translation gives CASSLSPGDTYEQYF.

With respect to this clone: The same CDR3 is also encoded by other DNA sequences in this sample. The chain couples TRBV5-4 to TRBJ2-5, with 8 positions matching TRBD2. With 5 bases clipped from V and 7 bases from J, the junction kept 19 bases outside the gene matches. CDR1 is SGHNT, CDR2 YYREEE, per germline (reference sequence). The CDR3 consists of 17 residues. The CDR3 loop reads CASSDGRGGKVFGTQYF. The DNA of the CDR3 is TGTGCCAGCAGTGACGGTCGGGGGGGCAAGGTTTTCGGGACCCAGTACTTC.

The chain joins TRBV6-5 to TRBJ1-1; 9 nucleotides match TRBD1. V shed 7 bases and J 10 bases; nucleotides not matched to a gene: 10. The CDR3 covers 13 residues. Germline V gene data show CDR1 as MNHEY and CDR2 as SVGAGI. CDR3 in amino acids: CASTQATGGVAFF. The CDR3 DNA is TGTGCCAGCACGCAAGCCACAGGGGGCGTAGCTTTCTTT.

The J gene is TRBJ1-4, the V gene TRBV15, with a possible D match to TRBD1 (5 bases). CDR1 and CDR2 (germline): LNHNV, YYDKDF (reference sequence). V lost 0 bases and J 14 bases, leaving 13 bases between the germline ends. CDR3 length equals 13 residues. The CDR3 DNA reads as TGTGCCACCAGCAGAGAGGGCTTGGGGGACCTGTTTTTT. It yields the protein CATSREGLGDLFF.

The rearrangement uses TRBV19 and TRBJ2-1, with D uncertain. With 5 bases removed from V and 4 bases from J, the gap between germline ends came to 9 bases. There are 13 residues in the CDR3. From germline, CDR1 is LNHDA and CDR2 SQIVND (reference sequence). CDR3 region: CASSPLGYNEQFF. CDR3 bases: TGTGCCAGTAGTCCCCTCGGGTACAATGAGCAGTTCTTC.

In regard to this clone: A read error is possible here, since a much larger clone lies one base away. The chain combines TRBV6-1 with TRBJ2-1; the match to TRBD2 covers 8 bases. The germline V gene has CDR1 MNHNS and CDR2 SASEGT. The CDR3 contains 16 residues. CDR3 sequence: CASCEGDGGGPVEQFF. The CDR3 bases are TGTGCCAGCTGTGAGGGGGACGGGGGGGGCCCCGTTGAGCAGTTCTTC.

This sequence joins TRBV7-3 and TRBJ2-2; D gene unclear. The CDR3 sequence is 15 residues long. The germline V and J ends were trimmed by 3 bases and 2 bases, with 10 bases remaining between them. Per the germline V gene, CDR1 is SGHTA and CDR2 is FQGTGA. CDR3 in amino acids: CASSFHQKNTGELFF. CDR3 DNA: TGTGCCAGCAGCTTTCATCAGAAAAACACCGGGGAGCTGTTTTTT.

The J gene is TRBJ1-1, the V gene TRBV20-1, with a possible D match to TRBD1 (5 bases). Germline V gives CDR1 DFQATT, CDR2 SNEGSKA (reference sequence). The CDR3 sequence is 13 residues long. The ends were cut back, 3 bases at V and 5 bases at J, with 13 bases in the middle. The CDR3 spells CSASGGGGTEAFF. The CDR3 DNA reads TGCAGTGCTAGTGGCGGCGGGGGGACTGAAGCTTTCTTT.

This chain uses TRBV5-1 with TRBJ2-7; 12 nucleotides agree with TRBD1. Germline trimming cut 0 bases from V and 6 bases from J; bases unmatched to any gene: 4. Germline CDR1 is SGHRS and CDR2 is YFSETQ. The CDR3 contains 15 residues. This chain's CDR3 is CASSLGGTGGSEQYF. CDR3 DNA: TGCGCCAGCAGCTTGGGTGGGACAGGGGGCAGCGAGCAGTACTTC.